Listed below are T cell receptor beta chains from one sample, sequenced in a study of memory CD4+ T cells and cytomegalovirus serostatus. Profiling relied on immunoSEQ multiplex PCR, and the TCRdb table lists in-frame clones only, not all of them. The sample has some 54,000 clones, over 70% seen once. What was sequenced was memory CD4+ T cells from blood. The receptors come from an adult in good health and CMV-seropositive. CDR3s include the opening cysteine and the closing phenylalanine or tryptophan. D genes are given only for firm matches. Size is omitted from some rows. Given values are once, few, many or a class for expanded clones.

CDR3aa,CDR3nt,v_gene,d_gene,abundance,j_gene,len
CASSSPAGNNEQFF,TGTGCCAGCAGCTCCCCCGCCGGGAACAATGAGCAGTTCTTC,TRBV7-3,.,.,TRBJ2-1,14
CASSSGTDTQYF,TGTGCCAGCAGTTCCGGTACAGATACGCAGTATTTT,TRBV28,.,once,TRBJ2-3,12
CAISAEIYEQYF,TGTGCCATCAGTGCAGAGATCTACGAGCAGTACTTC,TRBV10-3,.,.,TRBJ2-7,12
CASSFSTATGELFF,TGTGCCAGCAGCTTTAGTACGGCAACCGGGGAGCTGTTTTTT,TRBV5-5,.,.,TRBJ2-2,14
CASSVGSSGSPLHF,TGTGCCAGCAGCGTGGGGTCGTCGGGTTCACCCCTCCACTTT,TRBV9,.,once,TRBJ1-6,14
CASSFTGHQPQHF,TGTGCCAGCAGCTTCACGGGGCATCAGCCCCAGCATTTT,TRBV7-8,.,.,TRBJ1-5,13
CASALRDAQPQHF,TGTGCTAGTGCCCTGAGGGATGCCCAGCCCCAGCATTTT,TRBV12-5,.,.,TRBJ1-5,13
CASSLIEGMARTEAFF,TGCGCCAGCAGCTTAATCGAGGGTATGGCGCGGACTGAAGCTTTCTTT,TRBV5-1,.,.,TRBJ1-1,16
CASSLAGSGYTF,TGTGCCAGCAGTTTGGCGGGGTCTGGCTACACCTTC,TRBV28,.,few,TRBJ1-2,12
CASRREHTYSNQPQHF,TGTGCCAGCAGAAGGGAACACACGTATAGCAATCAGCCCCAGCATTTT,TRBV2,.,once,TRBJ1-5,16
CSVLPWSGGDYGYTF,TGCAGCGTTCTCCCCTGGAGCGGAGGAGACTATGGCTACACCTTC,TRBV29-1,.,.,TRBJ1-2,15
CASSLRGLISGNTIYF,TGTGCCAGCAGCTTGAGAGGTCTGATCTCTGGAAACACCATATATTTT,TRBV7-9,.,.,TRBJ1-3,16
CASSSQRVNTEAFF,TGTGCCAGCAGCTCCCAGCGGGTGAACACTGAAGCTTTCTTT,TRBV7-8,.,.,TRBJ1-1,14
CASSDRGLPNEKLFF,TGTGCCAGCAGTGACAGGGGGCTTCCTAATGAAAAACTGTTTTTT,TRBV2,TRBD1,.,TRBJ1-4,15
CASSIWASNQPQHF,TGTGCCAGTAGTATTTGGGCTAGCAATCAGCCCCAGCATTTT,TRBV19,.,.,TRBJ1-5,14
CASSLTNRNTGELFF,TGTGCCAGCAGCCTTACGAACAGGAACACCGGGGAGCTGTTTTTT,TRBV5-5,.,.,TRBJ2-2,15
CASSLFRARLSEQYF,TGTGCCAGCAGCTTATTCAGGGCTCGATTGAGCGAGCAGTACTTC,TRBV7-9,.,.,TRBJ2-7,15
CSVAFTSGSGTDTQYF,TGCAGCGTCGCCTTTACTAGCGGGAGTGGCACAGATACGCAGTATTTT,TRBV29-1,TRBD2,once,TRBJ2-3,16
CASSLDRGAYNEQFF,TGTGCCAGCAGCTTGGACAGGGGAGCCTACAATGAGCAGTTCTTC,TRBV11-3,TRBD1,.,TRBJ2-1,15
CASSVGVGDGYGYTF,TGTGCCAGCAGCGTAGGAGTGGGGGATGGCTATGGCTACACCTTC,TRBV9,.,once,TRBJ1-2,15
CASSLTGGRAEAFF,TGTGCCAGCAGCTTGACAGGGGGCAGGGCTGAAGCTTTCTTT,TRBV28,TRBD1,.,TRBJ1-1,14
CASSLWGGRSDTGELFF,TGTGCCAGCAGTTTGTGGGGTGGGCGGTCGGACACCGGGGAGCTGTTTTTT,TRBV27,.,.,TRBJ2-2,17
CASSPSTSTDTQYF,TGTGCCAGCTCACCGAGTACTAGCACAGATACGCAGTATTTT,TRBV18,.,.,TRBJ2-3,14
CASSLVTGGEKLFF,TGTGCCAGCAGCTTAGTGACAGGGGGGGAAAAACTGTTTTTT,TRBV7-8,TRBD1,once,TRBJ1-4,14
CATSRDHSGLRGNEQFF,TGTGCCACCAGCAGAGATCATTCGGGTCTAAGGGGCAATGAGCAGTTCTTC,TRBV15,.,.,TRBJ2-1,17
CASSEAGGPSEQYF,TGTGCCAGCAGTGAAGCGGGGGGGCCGTCCGAGCAGTACTTC,TRBV2,.,.,TRBJ2-7,14
CASSEGGGATDTQYF,TGTGCCAGCAGTGAGGGCGGGGGGGCAACAGATACGCAGTATTTT,TRBV2,TRBD2,.,TRBJ2-3,15
CASHDRGPTGELFF,TGTGCCAGCCATGACAGGGGCCCCACCGGGGAGCTGTTTTTT,TRBV7-2,TRBD1,.,TRBJ2-2,14
CASSIGQNTGELFF,TGTGCCAGTAGTATAGGGCAGAACACCGGGGAGCTGTTTTTT,TRBV19,.,.,TRBJ2-2,14
CASSEFRGGRTDTQYF,TGTGCCAGCAGTGAATTTCGCGGGGGTCGCACAGATACGCAGTATTTT,TRBV25-1,TRBD2,.,TRBJ2-3,16
CASSTGQVTTEAFF,TGTGCCAGCAGCACGGGACAGGTTACCACTGAAGCTTTCTTT,TRBV11-2,TRBD1,once,TRBJ1-1,14
CATSRVLAGPYEQYF,TGTGCCACCAGCAGAGTACTAGCGGGACCCTACGAGCAGTACTTC,TRBV15,TRBD2,.,TRBJ2-7,15
CASSLFQQGNTEAFF,TGCGCCAGCAGCTTGTTCCAACAGGGGAACACTGAAGCTTTCTTT,TRBV5-1,.,.,TRBJ1-1,15
CASSSGNYGYTF,TGTGCCAGCAGCTCAGGGAACTATGGCTACACCTTC,TRBV7-2,.,.,TRBJ1-2,12
CASRRYGGAEDTQYF,TGTGCCAGCAGACGGTACGGGGGGGCCGAAGATACGCAGTATTTT,TRBV4-2,TRBD2,.,TRBJ2-3,15
CASSLGAGQFVFF,TGTGCCAGCAGCTTAGGGGCCGGACAGTTCGTGTTTTTT,TRBV28,.,.,TRBJ1-4,13
CASSLVRGTNEKLFF,TGTGCCAGCAGCTTAGTCAGGGGAACTAATGAAAAACTGTTTTTT,TRBV7-6,.,.,TRBJ1-4,15
CASVAWDSEAFF,TGTGCTAGTGTCGCTTGGGACAGCGAAGCTTTCTTT,TRBV12-5,TRBD1,medium-sized,TRBJ1-1,12
CASSLWTSGGETQYF,TGTGCCAGCAGCTTGTGGACTAGCGGGGGAGAGACCCAGTACTTC,TRBV5-4,TRBD2,.,TRBJ2-5,15
CASSQGQSNTEAFF,TGTGCCAGCTCACAGGGACAGTCGAACACTGAAGCTTTCTTT,TRBV18,TRBD1,once,TRBJ1-1,14
CASSLESRFTGELFF,TGTGCCAGCAGTTTAGAGTCTCGGTTCACCGGGGAGCTGTTTTTT,TRBV28,.,.,TRBJ2-2,15
CASSLTQGNYGYTF,TGTGCCAGCAGCTTAACCCAGGGAAACTATGGCTACACCTTC,TRBV7-2,.,.,TRBJ1-2,14
CSVDTPGHKETQYF,TGCAGCGTGGATACTCCGGGACACAAGGAGACCCAGTACTTC,TRBV29-1,.,.,TRBJ2-5,14
CASSLGTGAGANVLTF,TGTGCCAGCAGCTTGGGGACAGGTGCTGGGGCCAACGTCCTGACTTTC,TRBV5-4,TRBD1,.,TRBJ2-6,16
CASSGRWGETQYF,TGTGCCAGCAGTGGTCGGTGGGGGGAGACCCAGTACTTC,TRBV6-1,.,.,TRBJ2-5,13
CASSPPGTGGFGYTF,TGTGCCAGCAGCCCTCCCGGGACAGGGGGCTTTGGCTACACCTTC,TRBV14,TRBD1,.,TRBJ1-2,15
CASSLGLKYNYGYTF,TGTGCCAGCAGCTTGGGACTAAAATATAACTATGGCTACACCTTC,TRBV5-8,.,.,TRBJ1-2,15
CASSGLAGVGQETQYF,TGCGCCAGCAGTGGGCTAGCGGGAGTTGGGCAAGAGACCCAGTACTTC,TRBV5-1,TRBD2,.,TRBJ2-5,16
CASSLLGTGGTYSNQPQHF,TGTGCCAGTAGTTTGTTAGGGACAGGGGGAACCTATAGCAATCAGCCCCAGCATTTT,TRBV19,TRBD1,.,TRBJ1-5,19
CASSSGFGTGATEAFF,TGTGCCAGCAGTTCCGGATTCGGGACGGGGGCTACTGAAGCTTTCTTT,TRBV6-5,.,.,TRBJ1-1,16